This T cell receptor beta chain emerged from a study of T cells in Graves' hyperthyroidism and ophthalmopathy. Trimming took off 2 bases at V and 3 bases at J, with 8 bases between the two ends. CDR1 and CDR2 (germline): MNHEY, SVGAGI. The CDR3 loop spans 14 amino acids. This clonotype was recorded a few times. Using RNA transcripts as the source, TCR beta CDR3 regions were amplified. First-round RT-PCR with HTBI primers amplified the TCR CDR3 region. TCRdb called the multiplex PCR reads again in MiXCR, with one record for every CDR3 protein. The table lists approximately 570,000 distinct CDR3 sequences, 20% of them singletons. The cohort's ophthalmopathy patients, a group with duration under 3 months, had a Clinical Activity Score of at least 3 and a NOSPECS grade of at least 4.

The rearrangement links TRBV6-5 to TRBJ1-5; no firm D call. The sample taken for sequencing was blood. The receptor comes from a man aged 40-50 years with Graves' ophthalmopathy. As DNA, the CDR3 is TGTGCCAGCAGTTACGGTCCTGACAATCAGCCCCAGCATTTT. Protein sequence: CASSYGPDNQPQHF.